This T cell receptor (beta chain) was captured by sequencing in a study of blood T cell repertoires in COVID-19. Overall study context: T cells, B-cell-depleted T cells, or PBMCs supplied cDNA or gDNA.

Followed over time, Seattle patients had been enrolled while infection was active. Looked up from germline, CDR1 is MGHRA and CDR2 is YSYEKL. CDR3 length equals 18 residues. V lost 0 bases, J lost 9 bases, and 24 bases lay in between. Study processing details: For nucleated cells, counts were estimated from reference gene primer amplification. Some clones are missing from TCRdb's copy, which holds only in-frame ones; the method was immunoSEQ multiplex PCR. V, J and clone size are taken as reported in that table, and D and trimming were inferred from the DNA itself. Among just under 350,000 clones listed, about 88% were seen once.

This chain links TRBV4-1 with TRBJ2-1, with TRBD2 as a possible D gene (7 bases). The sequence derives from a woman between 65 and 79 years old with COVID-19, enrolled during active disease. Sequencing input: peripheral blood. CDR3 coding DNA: TGCGCCAGCAGCCAAGATAATCCCCCTAGCCGGGGGGCGGGTGAGCAGTTCTTC. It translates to CASSQDNPPSRGAGEQFF.